This TCR beta chain was retrieved from a study of blood T cell repertoires in COVID-19 (dated by TCRdb to between 2020 and 2021). Regarding the complete study: The collaborator samples originated in the United States, Italy and Spain and spanned the acute and convalescent phases of COVID-19. The material from the prospective study consisted of cDNA or gDNA derived from T cells, B-cell-depleted T cells, or PBMCs. The dataset comprised deeply sampled blood TCRbeta repertoires from subjects exposed to, actively infected with, or recovered from COVID-19. A freely available public database, intended as a resource for researchers studying the immune response to SARS-CoV-2, is where the repertoires were released. Samples came from the ongoing ImmuneRACE study (first 160 participants) plus 1,254 subjects from 6 global collaborators. Sample metadata almost always included a de-identified subject ID, COVID-19 status, age in years and sex. Where available, HLA class I and class II types were obtained from metadata supplied by the sample provider rather than from assay-based typing.

TCRbeta CDR3 regions were amplified from genomic DNA using the immunoSEQ Assay, a bias-controlled multiplex PCR. Regarding the original processing steps: The number of nucleated cells in each sample was estimated from the amplification of reference gene primers within the assay. To quantify the absolute abundance of each unique TCRbeta CDR3 rearrangement, sequence reads were collapsed and filtered. For each sample, productive Simpson clonality was calculated as the square root of Simpson's diversity index across productive rearrangements. TCRdb mirrors the immuneACCESS table, restricted to in-frame sequences. Some clones are absent from its copies; in checked studies, under half trace to an unresolved V gene, and the reason for the others is unknown. From that table come the V and J calls and clone size; the DNA was used to work out D and trimming. This sample is represented by about 160,000 clones; more than 65% of them were singletons. The ten largest clones represent about 5.3% of the sample.

Participants in the prospective study were aged roughly 18 to 89 years, lived in under 30 United States geographic areas, and enrolled through a virtual design. In the prospective study, cohorts were assigned on the basis of participant-reported clinical history obtained from a screening survey and a study questionnaire. Each participant in the prospective study had whole blood, serum and a nasopharyngeal or oropharyngeal swab collected by mobile phlebotomists. Over an approximately 2-month period, participants in the prospective study had the option of providing additional blood draws and questionnaires. Prospective study blood samples were shipped either frozen or at room temperature before DNA extraction. In the case of this clone: Its antigen is currently not known. No much larger clone is present one base from it, and per-base qualities are unavailable.

Broad study findings and their caveats: The amount of clinical and demographic metadata varied by source and participant and was provided uncurated.

The TCR sequence derives from a middle-aged woman with acute COVID-19. Sequenced sample: PBMCs or T cells enriched from blood (not recorded which).

The CDR3 protein is CASSLGLPNNEQFF. The DNA reads as follows: TGTGCCAGCAGCTTGGGACTACCGAACAATGAGCAGTTCTTC. In this chain, TRBV7-3 is recombined with TRBJ2-1, with TRBD2 matching 7 junction bases. The germline V gene yields SGHTA for CDR1 and FQGTGA for CDR2. Trimming takes 3 bases off V and 5 bases off J; junction bases not matched to a gene: 4. From its cysteine to its phenylalanine, the CDR3 spans 14 amino acids. Only the CDR3 portion is preserved as DNA: 42 bases, with reading frame beginning at the first base.